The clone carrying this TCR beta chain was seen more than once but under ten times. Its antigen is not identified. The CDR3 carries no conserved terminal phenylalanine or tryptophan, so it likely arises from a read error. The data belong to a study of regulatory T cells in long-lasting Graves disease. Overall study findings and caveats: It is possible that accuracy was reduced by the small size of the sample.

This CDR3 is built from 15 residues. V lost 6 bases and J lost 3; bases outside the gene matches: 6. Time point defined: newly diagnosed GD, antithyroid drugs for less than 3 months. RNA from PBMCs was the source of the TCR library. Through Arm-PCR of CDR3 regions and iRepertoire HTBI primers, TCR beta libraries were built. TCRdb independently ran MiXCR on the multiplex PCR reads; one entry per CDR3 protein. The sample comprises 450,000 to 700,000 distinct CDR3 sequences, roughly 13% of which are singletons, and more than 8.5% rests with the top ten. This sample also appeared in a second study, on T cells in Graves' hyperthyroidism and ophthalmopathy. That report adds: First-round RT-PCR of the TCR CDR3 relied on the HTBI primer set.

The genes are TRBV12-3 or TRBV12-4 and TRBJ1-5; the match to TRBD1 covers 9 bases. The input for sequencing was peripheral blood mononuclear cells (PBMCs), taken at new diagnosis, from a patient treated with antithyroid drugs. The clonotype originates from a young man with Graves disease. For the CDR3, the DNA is TGTGCCAGCAGAGGGACAGGGCCCAACAATCAGCCCCAGCATTCT. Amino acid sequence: CASRGTGPNNQPQHS.